A single sample is the source of the 27 T cell receptor beta chains below, sequenced in a study of cytomegalovirus exposure and HLA in healthy donors. Use of 60 Vbeta and 13 Jbeta primers characterized the PCR. Sequencing was performed with immunoSEQ multiplex PCR; in TCRdb, only in-frame clones are kept and a portion is missing. The sample holds approximately 100,000 clones, about 75% seen once. Input material: PBMCs. Receptors were obtained from a woman aged 18-30 years in good health and CMV-seropositive.

V is TRBV7-3 and J is TRBJ2-1; 8 nucleotides match TRBD2. Germline V gene sequence: CDR1 SGHTA, CDR2 FQGTGA. V shed 6 bases, J shed 7 bases, and the junction held 17 bases outside the gene matches. CDR3 length: 17 amino acids. CDR3 sequence reads: CASSHAGIGSGNNEQFF. The CDR3 DNA sequence: TGTGCCAGCAGTCACGCGGGGATTGGTAGCGGGAATAATGAGCAGTTCTTC.

The chain couples TRBV27 to TRBJ1-1, with 8 bases identical to TRBD1. Germline V CDR1 and CDR2: MNHEY, SMNVEV (reference sequence). CDR3 length: 14 amino acids. V lost 5 bases and J lost 3; bases outside the gene matches: 5. The CDR3 loop is CASSKTGGYTEAFF. CDR3 DNA sequence: TGTGCCAGCAGTAAAACAGGGGGTTACACTGAAGCTTTCTTT.

The J gene is TRBJ1-1, the V gene TRBV6-1; TRBD1 might be the D (5 bases). CDR3 length: 13 residues. In germline, CDR1 is MNHNS, CDR2 SASEGT. Trimming removed 6 bases at V and 3 bases at J, with 11 bases between. The CDR3 DNA reads TGTGCCAGCAGGAAGGACACCTACACTGAAGCTTTCTTT. This gives the protein CASRKDTYTEAFF.

The J gene is TRBJ2-4, the V gene TRBV7-3; TRBD2 matches at 9 bases. Germline V gene data show CDR1 as SGHTA and CDR2 as FQGTGA. The length of the CDR3 is 13 residues. The CDR3 nucleotides are TGTGCTAGCGGGAGTGGCAAATCAAACATTCAGTACTTC. Translating it yields CASGSGKSNIQYF.

The CDR3 region is CATSRAQGIDGYTF. The DNA for the CDR3 is TGTGCCACCAGCAGAGCCCAGGGGATCGATGGCTACACCTTC. The V and J genes are TRBV15 and TRBJ1-2, with a tentative D call TRBD1 (6 bases). V lost 1 base and J 6 bases, leaving 12 bases between the germline ends. Germline loops: CDR1 LNHNV, CDR2 YYDKDF (reference sequence). The CDR3 totals 14 residues.

This chain joins TRBV10-3 and TRBJ2-6; 7 bases align to TRBD1. Germline V gives CDR1 ENHRY, CDR2 SYGVKD. Germline trimming cut 10 bases from V and 1 base from J; bases unmatched to any gene: 7. The CDR3 sequence is 15 residues long. CDR3 sequence reads: CATKATGSGANVLTF. CDR3 nucleotides: TGTGCCACCAAGGCGACAGGGTCTGGGGCCAACGTCCTGACTTTC.

V gene TRBV9 combines with J gene TRBJ2-7, with a weak D call TRBD2 (5 bases). The germline V and J ends were trimmed by 3 bases and 1 base, with 11 bases remaining between them. Germline CDR1 is SGDLS and CDR2 is YYNGEE. This CDR3 has 14 amino acids. The CDR3 spells CASSARTGSYEQYF. CDR3 nucleotides: TGTGCCAGCAGCGCCCGGACGGGATCCTACGAGCAGTACTTC.

The gene calls are TRBV29-1 and TRBJ2-5; TRBD2 matches at 11 bases. The germline V gene encodes CDR1 SQVTM and CDR2 ANQGSEA. This CDR3 spans 14 amino acids. V was clipped by 4 bases and J by 5 bases; unmatched bases: 6. The CDR3 region has the DNA TGCAGCGTTGGGCTAGCGGGAGGCACGGAGACCCAGTACTTC. This translates into CSVGLAGGTETQYF.

The chain carries TRBV5-6 and TRBJ2-7; no firm D call. Trimming took off 0 bases at V and 4 bases at J, with 8 bases between the two ends. CDR1 SGHDT and CDR2 YYEEEE come from the germline V gene. The CDR3 extends over 13 amino acids. CDR3 nucleotide sequence: TGTGCCAGCAGCTTGGTGGCTTCGTACGAGCAGTACTTC. Amino acid sequence: CASSLVASYEQYF.

This chain links TRBV5-8 with TRBJ2-3; maybe TRBD2 (6 bases). Trimming took off 7 bases at V and 2 bases at J, with 11 bases between the two ends. The CDR3 length is 13 residues. From germline, CDR1 is SGHTS and CDR2 YDEGEE. CDR3 residues: CASGAGTTDTQYF. CDR3 DNA sequence: TGTGCCAGCGGGGCGGGAACCACAGATACGCAGTATTTT. The variable domain in full, with the rest retrieved from reference TRBV5-8 and TRBJ2-3, is EAGVTQSPTHLIKTRGQQATLRCSPISGHTSVYWYQQALGLGLQFLLWYDEGEERNRGNFPPRFSGRQFPNYSSELNVNALELEDSALYLCASGAGTTDTQYFGPGTRLTVL.

This chain connects TRBV7-2 to TRBJ2-7, with 8 positions matching TRBD2. The CDR3 is 15 amino acids. Germline V gives CDR1 SGHTA, CDR2 FQGNSA. V lost 1 base to trimming and J lost 6 bases; unmatched junction nucleotides: 8. The CDR3 protein is CASSLGTSFSPEQYF. In DNA, the CDR3 is TGTGCCAGCAGCTTAGGGACTAGCTTCTCCCCCGAGCAGTACTTC.

This clone was seen just once. This sequence joins TRBV20-1 and TRBJ2-7; D possibly corresponds to TRBD2 (6 bases). The DNA end favors TRBJ2-5, so the J call may be wrong. Germline lookup yields CDR1 DFQATT and CDR2 SNEGSKA (reference sequence). CDR3 length: 11 residues. CDR3 in amino acids: CSAREAETQYF. The CDR3 DNA reads TGCAGTGCGAGGGAGGCCGAGACCCAGTACTTC.

This chain links TRBV15 with TRBJ2-5, with D maybe TRBD2 (6 bases). The germline V gene has CDR1 LNHNV and CDR2 YYDKDF (reference sequence). V was pared by 0 bases and J by 4 bases, with 15 bases between. The CDR3 length is 16 residues. CDR3 residues: CATSREGTRGRETQYF. The CDR3 region has the DNA TGTGCCACCAGCAGAGAGGGGACTCGGGGTCGAGAGACCCAGTACTTC.

The chain is built from TRBV6-6 and TRBJ1-5; 12 positions agree with TRBD1. Germline V gene sequence: CDR1 MNHNY, CDR2 SVGAGI (reference sequence). The CDR3 consists of 16 residues. With 7 bases clipped from V and 7 bases from J, the junction kept 11 bases outside the gene matches. In DNA form, the CDR3 reads TGTGCCAGCAAGACCGGGACAGGGGGCGAGGAGCAGCCCCAGCATTTT. Its protein is CASKTGTGGEEQPQHF.

V gene TRBV7-6 combines with J gene TRBJ2-2, with 9 bases fitting TRBD2. The CDR3 totals 18 residues. The V gene's germline CDR1 is SGHVS and CDR2 FNYEAQ. The V and J ends lost 5 bases and 2 bases, in that order; junction bases with no gene match: 12. The CDR3 spells CASSLRGASGVNTGELFF. The DNA for the CDR3 is TGTGCCAGCAGCCTACGAGGGGCTAGCGGGGTTAACACCGGGGAGCTGTTTTTT.

The rearrangement links TRBV10-2 to TRBJ2-1, with TRBD2 matching 13 bases. This CDR3 region has 16 residues. Germline lookup yields CDR1 WSHSY and CDR2 SAAADI. J was trimmed by 6 bases and V by 3 bases; bases with no gene match: 5. Here the CDR3 DNA reads TGCGCCAGCAGTGACGGAGGACTAGCGGGAGCCAATGAGCAGTTCTTC. Translating gives CASSDGGLAGANEQFF.

This rearrangement joins TRBV29-1 to TRBJ1-1, with D hard to call. The CDR3 loop spans 13 amino acids. The germline gives CDR1 SQVTM, CDR2 ANQGSEA. Trimming took 0 bases from V and 1 from J, leaving 6 bases between them. CDR3 protein: CSVEEGGNTEAFF. CDR3 sequence (DNA): TGCAGCGTTGAAGAGGGAGGGAACACTGAAGCTTTCTTT.

This clone was counted only a few times. The V and J genes are TRBV19 and TRBJ2-2; the match to TRBD2 covers 12 bases. The trim removed 6 bases at V and 1 base at J, leaving 3 bases unmatched. Germline V gene lookup returns CDR1 LNHDA and CDR2 SQIVND (reference sequence). The CDR3 sequence is 16 residues long. In nucleotides, the CDR3 is TGTGCCAGTAGCCCACTAGCGGGAGGGAACACCGGGGAGCTGTTTTTT. It codes for CASSPLAGGNTGELFF.

This clone was picked up a small number of times. In DNA form, the CDR3 reads TGTGCCAGCAGCTTAGGGGGGGTATTAACCTACGAGCAGTACTTC. It specifies CASSLGGVLTYEQYF. This rearrangement joins TRBV7-2 to TRBJ2-7, with D maybe TRBD2 (6 bases). The CDR3 totals 15 residues. Germline V CDR1 and CDR2: SGHTA, FQGNSA. V lost 1 base and J lost 2, with 12 bases in between.

This chain uses TRBV29-1 with TRBJ1-1; 9 positions agree with TRBD1. There are 13 residues in the CDR3. The V gene's germline CDR1 is SQVTM and CDR2 ANQGSEA. V gave up 6 bases and J gave up 5 bases; unmatched junction bases: 7. The CDR3, as DNA: TGCAGCGTGAGGACAGGGGAATGGACTGAAGCTTTCTTT. As protein: CSVRTGEWTEAFF.

The chain couples TRBV7-9 to TRBJ2-7; 10 bases match TRBD1. The V gene end was trimmed by 3 bases and the J gene end by 5 bases; junction bases not matched to a gene: 4. The CDR3 is made up of 14 amino acids. Germline V lookup: CDR1 SEHNR, CDR2 FQNEAQ (reference sequence). The CDR3 DNA reads TGTGCCAGCAGCTTGGGGACAGGGGCCAACGAGCAGTACTTC. Protein: CASSLGTGANEQYF.

The V gene is TRBV27, the J gene TRBJ1-4, with D perhaps matching TRBD1 (6 bases). Between the trimmed V and J ends, which lost 5 bases and 5 bases, there was a span of 12 bases. The CDR3 is made up of 14 amino acids. Germline V gives CDR1 MNHEY, CDR2 SMNVEV (reference sequence). The CDR3 protein is CASSQEQGNEKLFF. The CDR3 DNA sequence: TGTGCCAGCAGTCAGGAACAGGGAAATGAAAAACTGTTTTTT.

This clone was recorded a few times. This chain links TRBV6-5 with TRBJ2-7, with D possibly being TRBD2 (6 bases). Germline V gene lookup returns CDR1 MNHEY and CDR2 SVGAGI. CDR3 length: 14 residues. V dropped 4 bases and J dropped 3 bases, with 13 bases sitting between them. CDR3: CASSSLSGVYEQYF. The CDR3 nucleotides read TGTGCCAGCAGTTCCCTCTCGGGGGTCTACGAGCAGTACTTC.

The DNA of the CDR3 is TGTGCTAGTGGTTTGGATGGACAGCCCCAAGAGACCCAGTACTTC. Protein sequence: CASGLDGQPQETQYF. The chain carries TRBV12-5 and TRBJ2-5, with a tentative D call TRBD1 (6 bases). V dropped 1 base and J dropped 1 base, with 10 bases sitting between them. The CDR3 contains 15 residues. The germline CDR1 and CDR2 sequences are LGHNT and FRNRAP.

Notes on this clone: The sample carries other DNA sequences with the same CDR3. The chain is built from TRBV4-3 and TRBJ1-5; a weak D match, TRBD1 (6 bases). The length of the CDR3 is 14 residues. Trimming removed 0 bases at V and 7 bases at J, with 10 bases between. Germline values: CDR1 LGHNA, CDR2 YSLEER. For the CDR3, the DNA is TGCGCCAGCAGCCAAGACAGGGGTAACCAGCCCCAGCATTTT. Its protein is CASSQDRGNQPQHF.

The chain links TRBV7-2 to TRBJ2-7; D may be TRBD1 (6 bases). Germline V gene sequence: CDR1 SGHTA, CDR2 FQGNSA. The CDR3 has 14 residues. V dropped 3 bases and J dropped 2 bases, with 11 bases sitting between them. The CDR3 nucleotides read TGTGCCAGCAGCTTGACCAGGGGACCCTACGAGCAGTACTTC. It translates to CASSLTRGPYEQYF.

This chain links TRBV6-5 with TRBJ2-7, with 7 bases that match TRBD1. The V gene's germline CDR1 is MNHEY and CDR2 SVGAGI. The CDR3 extends over 14 amino acids. V shed 6 bases, J shed 4 bases, and the junction held 9 bases outside the gene matches. CDR3 loop: CASRTVGGGYEQYF. The DNA of the CDR3 is TGTGCCAGCAGGACGGTAGGGGGCGGGTACGAGCAGTACTTC.